These 29 T cell receptor beta chains came from one sample sequenced in a study of T-cell memory formation after mild COVID-19. In TCRdb, the 5' RACE reads were re-called with MiXCR into one record per CDR3 protein. The sample consists of about 260,000 distinct CDR3 sequences, under 20% of them appearing once. The sequencing sample was made of PBMCs or a T cell subset sorted from them (not recorded which). Source of these receptors: a man between 18 and 35 years old who had mild COVID-19 (a few samples of this study predate the infection). Cell type and time point are not known.

The table lists this clonotype with many counts. This rearrangement joins TRBV7-9 to TRBJ2-1; TRBD2 agrees at 7 bases. The germline V gene encodes CDR1 SEHNR and CDR2 FQNEAQ (reference sequence). The junction had 2 bases not matched to a gene; V was cut back by 5 bases and J by 4 bases. This CDR3 is 13 amino acids long. In DNA form, the CDR3 reads TGTGCCAGCAGCCCCGGGAGGTACAATGAGCAGTTCTTC. Its protein product is CASSPGRYNEQFF. Based on the CDR3 plus reference TRBV7-9 and TRBJ2-1, the full variable domain is DTGVSQNPRHKITKRGQNVTFRCDPISEHNRLYWYRQTLGQGPEFLTYFQNEAQLEKSRLLSDRFSAERPKGSFSTLEIQRTEQGDSAMYLCASSPGRYNEQFFGPGTRLTVL.

The chain links TRBV5-1 to TRBJ1-2; no clear D. CDR1 and CDR2 (germline): SGHRS, YFSETQ. There are 14 residues in the CDR3. V shed 1 base and J shed 2 bases, with 9 bases lying between them. In DNA, the CDR3 is TGCGCCAGCAGCTTGACAGCAGGCAACTATGGCTACACCTTC. It yields the protein CASSLTAGNYGYTF.

This clonotype was recorded a few times. This chain joins TRBV6-8 and TRBJ2-4; D call uncertain. The ends were cut back, 9 bases at V and 1 base at J, with 10 bases in the middle. The CDR3 has 13 residues. Germline CDR1 reads MNHGY; CDR2 reads SAAAGT. The CDR3 protein is CARKVGAKNIQYF. The CDR3 bases are TGTGCCAGAAAGGTGGGGGCCAAAAACATTCAGTACTTC.

This clonotype was recorded a few times. The V call is TRBV5-1, the J call TRBJ1-1; D is uncertain. Germline CDR1 and CDR2: SGHRS and YFSETQ. The V end lost 1 base, the J end lost 4 bases, and 11 bases lay between the germline ends. The CDR3 is 14 amino acids. CDR3 nucleotides: TGCGCCAGCAGCTTGACATTGGGTAGCACTGAAGCTTTCTTT. It specifies CASSLTLGSTEAFF.

In its sample, this clonotype was seen a few times. The chain carries TRBV15 and TRBJ2-6, with D hard to call. Looked up from germline, CDR1 is LNHNV and CDR2 is YYDKDF (reference sequence). The CDR3 totals 15 residues. Trimming took off 3 bases at V and 9 bases at J, with 15 bases between the two ends. CDR3 protein: CATSRAGTPGNVLTF. For the CDR3, the DNA is TGTGCCACCAGCAGGGCCGGAACTCCGGGCAACGTCCTGACTTTC.

This clonotype came up a few times. The V call is TRBV6-6, the J call TRBJ2-3; D may match TRBD1 or TRBD2 (5 bases each). Germline V gives CDR1 MNHNY, CDR2 SVGAGI (reference sequence). The CDR3 is made up of 15 amino acids. V gave up 6 bases and J gave up 0 bases, with 13 bases separating them. CDR3 nucleotides: TGTGCCAGCAGCGACAGAGGGCCTAGCACAGATACGCAGTATTTT. Protein: CASSDRGPSTDTQYF.

This clonotype was seen a few times. This chain uses TRBV9 with TRBJ2-3; D is unclear. V lost 0 bases and J 4 bases, leaving 9 bases between the germline ends. Germline V gene data show CDR1 as SGDLS and CDR2 as YYNGEE. There are 14 residues in the CDR3. The CDR3 loop is CASSVGGIPDTQYF. The CDR3 coding sequence is TGTGCCAGCAGCGTAGGAGGCATCCCAGATACGCAGTATTTT.

The V call is TRBV6-1, the J call TRBJ2-3; 8 bases fit TRBD1. The CDR3 runs 14 residues. Unmatched junction bases numbered 1, after V lost 1 base and J lost 4 bases. CDR1 MNHNS and CDR2 SASEGT come from the germline V gene. The CDR3 is CASSEVQGADTQYF. Written as DNA, the CDR3 is TGTGCCAGCAGTGAAGTACAGGGGGCAGATACGCAGTATTTT.

CDR3 region: CAISEPLGGDTDTQYF. The CDR3 DNA is TGTGCCATCAGTGAGCCCCTGGGGGGGGACACAGATACGCAGTATTTT. The V call is TRBV10-3, the J call TRBJ2-3; 7 nucleotides align to TRBD2. The CDR3 length is 16 residues. Germline assignment: CDR1 ENHRY and CDR2 SYGVKD. Losses at the gene ends were 2 bases for V and 2 bases for J; bases not matched to a gene: 7.

The rearrangement uses TRBV20-1 and TRBJ2-1, with TRBD2 identical over 11 bases. The CDR3 covers 15 residues. Germline V gene sequence: CDR1 DFQATT, CDR2 SNEGSKA (reference sequence). The trim removed 6 bases at V and 7 bases at J, leaving 11 bases unmatched. The CDR3 region is CSATRLAGIGNEQFF. CDR3 DNA: TGCAGTGCCACCCGACTAGCGGGGATCGGAAATGAGCAGTTCTTC.

The chain links TRBV13 to TRBJ2-7; 7 bases map to TRBD1. The junction had 3 bases not matched to a gene; V was cut back by 7 bases and J by 3 bases. The CDR3 contains 12 residues. Germline CDR1 and CDR2: PRHDT and FYEKMQ (reference sequence). CDR3 loop: CASNRGNYEQYF. DNA for the CDR3: TGTGCCAGCAACAGGGGTAACTACGAGCAGTACTTC. Full variable domain (outside the CDR3, taken from reference TRBV13 and TRBJ2-7): AAGVIQSPRHLIKEKRETATLKCYPIPRHDTVYWYQQGPGQDPQFLISFYEKMQSDKGSIPDRFSAQQFSDYHSELNMSSLELGDSALYFCASNRGNYEQYFGPGTRLTVT.

The chain joins TRBV6-2 or TRBV6-3 to TRBJ2-1, with 15 nucleotides matching TRBD2. Germline V gene lookup returns CDR1 MNHEY and CDR2 SVGEGT. V was clipped by 0 bases and J by 9 bases; unmatched bases: 3. CDR3 length: 16 amino acids. The CDR3 nucleotides are TGTGCCAGCAGTTACTCCGGACTAGCGGGGGGGCTTGAGCAGTTCTTC. Translation: CASSYSGLAGGLEQFF.

This chain joins TRBV27 and TRBJ2-2, with 12 bases identical to TRBD2. V shed 6 bases and J 7 bases; nucleotides not matched to a gene: 9. This CDR3 contains 16 residues. Germline CDR1 MNHEY, CDR2 SMNVEV (reference sequence). CDR3: CASRPLAGGENGELFF. In nucleotides, the CDR3 is TGTGCCAGCAGGCCACTAGCGGGGGGCGAGAACGGGGAGCTGTTTTTT.

The chain employs TRBV25-1 and TRBJ1-2, with a tentative D call TRBD1 (5 bases). The CDR3 spans 16 residues. V lost 4 bases and J 3 bases, leaving 18 bases between the germline ends. Germline V gene sequence: CDR1 MGHDK, CDR2 SYGVNS. CDR3 in amino acids: CASSAQGDWHYYGYTF. CDR3 sequence (DNA): TGTGCCAGCAGTGCACAAGGGGACTGGCACTACTATGGCTACACCTTC.

This clonotype was detected a few times. The chain uses TRBV28 and TRBJ1-1, with TRBD1 identical over 7 bases. Germline CDR1 MDHEN, CDR2 SYDVKM. The CDR3 length is 16 residues. Trimming removed 6 bases from V and 5 bases from J; junction bases left unmatched: 15. CDR3 nucleotide sequence: TGTGCCAGCAGAATAATCCTCGCAGGGGGGTTAACTGAAGCTTTCTTT. This gives the protein CASRIILAGGLTEAFF. The whole variable domain, filled in from reference TRBV28 and TRBJ1-1, reads DVKVTQSSRYLVKRTGEKVFLECVQDMDHENMFWYRQDPGLGLRLIYFSYDVKMKEKGDIPEGYSVSREKKERFSLILESASTNQTSMYLCASRIILAGGLTEAFFGQGTRLTVV.

This clonotype occurred a few times. This chain joins TRBV14 and TRBJ2-1; the D gene is possibly TRBD1 (8 bases). Per germline, CDR1 SGHDN and CDR2 FVKESK. V lost 4 bases and J lost 3, with 22 bases in between. The CDR3 is made up of 18 amino acids. The DNA of the CDR3 is TGTGCCAGCAGCCCACTCCAACCACAGGGGGGGCGCTACAATGAGCAGTTCTTC. Translation gives CASSPLQPQGGRYNEQFF.

This clonotype was detected only a few times. The chain combines TRBV4-1 with TRBJ1-3, with 8 bases that match TRBD1. The CDR3 totals 17 residues. Unmatched junction bases numbered 7, after V lost 1 base and J lost 2 bases. Germline loops: CDR1 MGHRA, CDR2 YSYEKL. CDR3 bases: TGCGCCAGCAGCCAAGTGCGTAGGACAGGGACTGGAAACACCATATATTTT. This codes for CASSQVRRTGTGNTIYF.

V and J are TRBV4-2 and TRBJ2-5; D possibly corresponds to TRBD2 (7 bases). Per germline, CDR1 LGHNA and CDR2 YNFKEQ. There are 16 residues in the CDR3. V dropped 0 bases and J dropped 4 bases, with 15 bases sitting between them. CDR3 DNA sequence: TGTGCCAGCAGCCAAGATCCGGGGGGCCCAGGAGAGACCCAGTACTTC. This sequence encodes CASSQDPGGPGETQYF.

This chain uses TRBV12-3 or TRBV12-4 with TRBJ1-6; D may be TRBD1 (6 bases). Trimming cost V 7 bases and J 7 bases, with 14 bases left between them. The CDR3 has 14 residues. CDR3 nucleotides: TGTGCCAGCACACCGGGGGCCCGGAATTCACCCCTCCACTTT. Protein: CASTPGARNSPLHF.

This clonotype appeared once. This rearrangement joins TRBV4-1 to TRBJ1-2; D perhaps matches TRBD1 (6 bases). The CDR3 sequence is 16 residues long. Germline lookup yields CDR1 MGHRA and CDR2 YSYEKL. V lost 3 bases to trimming and J lost 0 bases, with 14 bases between them. CDR3 sequence: CASSHSGQLANYGYTF. The CDR3 DNA follows: TGCGCCAGCAGCCATTCTGGACAGTTAGCTAACTATGGCTACACCTTC.

V and J are TRBV19 and TRBJ2-7, with 8 bases matching TRBD1. The CDR3 has 14 residues. Germline V gives CDR1 LNHDA, CDR2 SQIVND (reference sequence). J lost 7 bases, V lost 6 bases, and 11 bases had no gene match. CDR3 DNA: TGTGCCAGTAGGCAACAGGGGGGAACAGGGGAGCAGTACTTC. It specifies CASRQQGGTGEQYF. Looking up the rest from reference TRBV19 and TRBJ2-7 gives the full variable domain: DGGITQSPKYLFRKEGQNVTLSCEQNLNHDAMYWYRQDPGQGLRLIYYSQIVNDFQKGDIAEGYSVSREKKESFPLTVTSAQKNPTAFYLCASRQQGGTGEQYFGPGTRLTVT.

This chain connects TRBV7-2 to TRBJ2-5; 8 nucleotides line up with TRBD1. The CDR3 is made up of 14 amino acids. Unmatched junction bases numbered 7, after V lost 4 bases and J lost 6 bases. Per germline, CDR1 SGHTA and CDR2 FQGNSA. The CDR3 loop reads CASSSVQGAQTQYF. CDR3 coding DNA: TGTGCCAGCAGCTCAGTCCAGGGGGCACAGACCCAGTACTTC.

This clonotype appeared a few times. The J gene is TRBJ1-2, the V gene TRBV19; perhaps TRBD1 as D (5 bases). Between the trimmed V and J ends, which lost 5 bases and 2 bases, there was a span of 12 bases. CDR1 LNHDA and CDR2 SQIVND come from the germline V gene (reference sequence). The CDR3 sequence is 14 residues long. The CDR3 sequence: CASSLPEGNYGYTF. CDR3 bases: TGTGCCAGTAGTCTGCCCGAGGGGAACTATGGCTACACCTTC.

This clonotype was recorded only once. V usage is TRBV10-2 and J usage is TRBJ1-1; 7 nucleotides line up with TRBD1. V shed 8 bases and J 3 bases; nucleotides not matched to a gene: 3. This CDR3 region has 12 residues. The germline gives CDR1 WSHSY, CDR2 SAAADI. This chain's CDR3 is CASQGVHTEAFF. CDR3 sequence (DNA): TGCGCCAGCCAGGGGGTTCACACTGAAGCTTTCTTT.

This clonotype was seen repeatedly, ten times or more. V is TRBV27 and J is TRBJ2-1, with D tentatively TRBD2 (6 bases). Trimming removed 6 bases at V and 3 bases at J, with 12 bases between. The CDR3 consists of 14 residues. Germline V lookup: CDR1 MNHEY, CDR2 SMNVEV (reference sequence). The CDR3 loop reads CASRGGTGYNEQFF. The CDR3 DNA sequence: TGTGCCAGCAGGGGGGGAACTGGCTACAATGAGCAGTTCTTC.

This clonotype was counted a few times. The V call is TRBV15, the J call TRBJ2-7, with D maybe TRBD1 (6 bases). From germline, CDR1 is LNHNV and CDR2 YYDKDF (reference sequence). The germline V and J ends were trimmed by 4 bases and 3 bases, with 13 bases remaining between them. The CDR3 is 14 residues long. The CDR3 nucleotides are TGTGCCACCAGCATACATAGGGGGAACTACGAGCAGTACTTC. This codes for CATSIHRGNYEQYF.

This clonotype was observed a few times. The chain uses TRBV7-2 and TRBJ1-2, with D possibly matching TRBD1 (5 bases). The V end lost 0 bases, the J end lost 5 bases, and 13 bases lay between the germline ends. This CDR3 spans 15 amino acids. Germline CDR1 is SGHTA and CDR2 is FQGNSA. The CDR3 coding sequence is TGTGCCAGCAGCTTAGCGCCGGGACGGACGTATGGCTACACCTTC. It specifies CASSLAPGRTYGYTF. The full variable domain, rest sourced from reference TRBV7-2 and TRBJ1-2, is GAGVSQSPSNKVTEKGKDVELRCDPISGHTALYWYRQSLGQGLEFLIYFQGNSAPDKSGLPSDRFSAERTGGSVSTLTIQRTQQEDSAVYLCASSLAPGRTYGYTFGSGTRLTVV.

This clonotype was seen just once. This chain joins TRBV29-1 and TRBJ2-1, with 8 bases matching TRBD1. The V gene end was trimmed by 0 bases and the J gene end by 0 bases; junction bases not matched to a gene: 4. Germline V gives CDR1 SQVTM, CDR2 ANQGSEA. This CDR3 is 16 amino acids long. The DNA for the CDR3 is TGCAGCGTTGAAGAGGGGACAGGAGACTCCTACAATGAGCAGTTCTTC. This gives the protein CSVEEGTGDSYNEQFF.

The sample holds many counts of this clonotype. The chain joins TRBV5-6 to TRBJ1-2; no clear D gene. The germline V gene encodes CDR1 SGHDT and CDR2 YYEEEE. The CDR3 sequence is 11 residues long. V lost 4 bases and J 7 bases, leaving 8 bases between the germline ends. The CDR3 DNA is TGTGCCAGCAGCACCAGCTTTGGCTACACCTTC. This translates into CASSTSFGYTF.